This TCR beta chain was captured by sequencing in a study of Tregs in tolerant kidney transplant recipients. Only in-frame clones appear in the TCRdb table, and some are missing; sequencing was by immunoSEQ multiplex PCR. Here the sample spans roughly 120,000 clones, 92% being singletons. Thawed PBMCs were FACS-sorted into unstimulated CD4+CD25+CD127- regulatory T cells, CD4+CD25- non-regulatory cells, CD4 and CD8 cells. This CDR3 comprises 16 residues. The V gene lost 3 bases and the J gene lost 4 bases, with 14 bases spanning the gap. Germline CDR1 SGDLS, CDR2 YYNGEE. This chain connects TRBV9 to TRBJ1-6; D gene ambiguous. This TCR was recovered from a human donor in good health. Sequencing was carried out using CD4+ T cells from blood. DNA for the CDR3: TGTGCCAGCAGCGAGGATCGGGCCTTTTATAATTCACCCCTCCACTTT. Protein: CASSEDRAFYNSPLHF.